This record concerns one T cell receptor (beta chain) sequence. What it binds is unknown. This record comes from a study of cytomegalovirus exposure and HLA in healthy donors. Study summary: Of all 380 or so donors who were genotyped, roughly 81% belonged to the Caucasian-associated ancestry cluster.

Vbeta (60) and Jbeta (13) primers were used in the PCR. Clones were sequenced by immunoSEQ multiplex PCR, and TCRdb holds only the in-frame ones, with some missing. This sample carries roughly 160,000 clones, roughly 80% of them seen once, and the ten largest clones take 2.4%. V trimming: 1 base; J trimming: 1 base; junction bases outside the gene matches: 1. In germline, CDR1 is MGHRA, CDR2 YSYEKL. This CDR3 spans 17 amino acids. Study-level findings and limits: Generally TCR sequences proved uncommon, though certain public TCRs appeared in numerous donors. Some TCR beta chains (roughly 160 of them) were listed as cytomegalovirus-associated.

This chain connects TRBV4-1 to TRBJ2-5; TRBD2 matches 15 bases. Input material: PBMCs. This receptor was identified in a male donor in good health and CMV-seronegative. CDR3 nucleotide sequence: TGCGCCAGCAGCCAAGGGGGACTAGCGGGAGGCCAAGAGACCCAGTACTTC. It translates to CASSQGGLAGGQETQYF.